Included here is one TCR beta chain sequence, with context. Data came from immunoSEQ multiplex PCR; TCRdb stores just in-frame clones and leaves some out. The sample holds 65,000 to 85,000 clones, roughly 90% seen once. In germline, CDR1 is LGHNA, CDR2 YNFKEQ. CDR3 size: 17 residues. With V trimmed by 1 base and J by 6 bases, 10 bases remained unmatched. This entry is derived from a study of T cell changes during pregnancy in multiple sclerosis. The chain has TRBV4-2 and TRBJ2-3, with TRBD2 matching 10 bases. The TCR originated in a female donor in good health, enrolled as a control in a pregnancy study. Sample: peripheral blood, taken after pregnancy. CDR3 amino acids: CASSQGIAGGPKDTQYF. DNA for the CDR3: TGTGCCAGCAGCCAAGGGATAGCGGGAGGCCCTAAGGATACGCAGTATTTT.